The clone carrying this TCR beta chain came up many times. No antigen is known for it. In making TCR cDNA, 5'RACE template switching added a universal primer site and UMIs to it. MiXCR, applied by TCRdb to the 5' RACE reads, yields one record per CDR3 protein. Of roughly 310,000 distinct CDR3 sequences listed, more than 3% are singletons. The sample originates from a study of T cells after yellow fever vaccination. Looked up from germline, CDR1 is SGHAT and CDR2 is FQDESV (reference sequence). The CDR3 has 14 residues. V was shortened by 2 bases and J by 3 bases, with 11 bases between the two germline ends. Findings and limits, study-wide: Few clonotypes appeared in both CD4 and CD8 compartments.

The receptor comes from a man between 18 and 29 years old who received the YFV17D yellow fever vaccine. The sequences come from PBMCs, collected on the day of the yellow fever booster vaccination. The chain combines TRBV11-1 with TRBJ2-7; D not certain. CDR3 amino acids: CASSLFPRSYEQYV. CDR3 nucleotide sequence: TGTGCCAGCAGCTTATTCCCTCGGAGCTACGAGCAGTACGTC.